Listed below are T cell receptor beta chains from one sample, sequenced in a study of persistence of HIV-infected CD4 T cells. The assay was immunoSEQ multiplex PCR, and TCRdb's table has in-frame clones only and misses some. Counted here are 10,000 to 15,000 clones, over 60% occurring once; the ten biggest clones make up roughly a sixth. The antigens for these receptors are not known. This sample comprised CD4+ T cells sorted from PBMCs after roughly 18-hour stimulation, obtained from a patient who received antiretroviral therapy. These receptors originate from an adult man with HIV who was CMV-seropositive. CDR3s include the opening cysteine and the closing phenylalanine or tryptophan. Fields, in order: clone size, D gene, J gene, V gene, CDR3 DNA, CDR3 protein. A D gene is named only where the DNA matches it firmly. Size values are once, few and many counts, or a class for expanded clones, and some rows have none.

NA	NA	TRBJ2-7	TRBV7-2	TGTGCCAGCAGCCTAAACGCTCGATACGAGCAGTACTTC	CASSLNARYEQYF
medium-sized	NA	TRBJ1-4	TRBV5-8	TGTGCCAGCAGCTTGGCGGTCCAGGGTAATGAAAAACTGTTTTTT	CASSLAVQGNEKLFF
NA	NA	TRBJ1-1	TRBV4-2	TGTGCCAGCAGCCAAGGGGGAGGGGATAACACTGAAGCTTTCTTT	CASSQGGGDNTEAFF
NA	NA	TRBJ2-3	TRBV5-1	TGCGCCAGCAGCTTGGGGGCGACGGATACGCAGTATTTT	CASSLGATDTQYF
NA	NA	TRBJ2-3	TRBV19	TGTGCCAGTTCGTTTCGGCCAGATACGCAGTATTTT	CASSFRPDTQYF
NA	NA	TRBJ1-6	TRBV5-1	TGCGCCAGCAGCCTCAGGGTGAGCTCCTATAATTCACCCCTCCACTTT	CASSLRVSSYNSPLHF
large	NA	TRBJ2-7	TRBV5-1	TGCGCCAGCAGGGAGGAGCCAGGGCAATCCTACGAGCAGTACTTC	CASREEPGQSYEQYF
few	NA	TRBJ1-1	TRBV10-3	TGTGCCATCAGGACAGAAGGGAACACTGAAGCTTTCTTT	CAIRTEGNTEAFF
NA	NA	TRBJ2-2	TRBV7-7	TGTGCCAGCAGCCCCCAGTCTGGGGCCGGGGAGCTGTTTTTT	CASSPQSGAGELFF
NA	NA	TRBJ1-1	TRBV11-3	TGTGCCAGCAGCTTAGGACAGTTGAACACTGAAGCTTTCTTT	CASSLGQLNTEAFF
NA	TRBD2	TRBJ2-1	TRBV5-1	TGCGCCAGCAGCTTGGAGCGGGGCTCCTACAATGAGCAGTTCTTC	CASSLERGSYNEQFF
NA	TRBD2	TRBJ2-2	TRBV9	TGTGCCAGCACCTTAAGCGGGGACCACACCGGGGAGCTGTTTTTT	CASTLSGDHTGELFF
NA	NA	TRBJ2-2	TRBV5-1	TGCGCCAGCAGCTTCAATACAGGGTCCGGGGAGCTGTTTTTT	CASSFNTGSGELFF
once	NA	TRBJ1-4	TRBV25-1	TGTGCCAGCAGTGAACGAAGGACTACATTACGTGGTGAAAAACTGTTTTTT	CASSERRTTLRGEKLFF
medium-sized	NA	TRBJ1-6	TRBV24-1	TGTGCCACGAATTCACCCCTCCACTTT	CATNSPLHF
once	NA	TRBJ1-1	TRBV6-5	TGTGCCAGCAGTAACGGGCGGAGGGGGAAGACTGAAGCTTTCTTT	CASSNGRRGKTEAFF
NA	NA	TRBJ2-2	TRBV25-1	TGTGCCAGTGGGGCTGCGAACACCGGGGAGCTGTTTTTT	CASGAANTGELFF
NA	NA	TRBJ2-7	TRBV24-1	TGTGCCACCAGTGACAGCTTTTACGAGCAGTACTTC	CATSDSFYEQYF
NA	NA	TRBJ2-7	TRBV21-1	TGTGCCAGCCCCAGGGTAACGTACGAGCAGTACTTC	CASPRVTYEQYF
NA	NA	TRBJ2-7	TRBV7-2	TGTGCCAGCAGCTTAGAGAGTCGCACATATTCCGAGCAGTACTTC	CASSLESRTYSEQYF
NA	NA	TRBJ1-4	TRBV7-2	TGTGCCAGCAGCTTAGTTGGGGAAAAACTGTTTTTT	CASSLVGEKLFF
NA	TRBD1	TRBJ1-2	TRBV7-9	TGTGCCAGCAGCCAGTTAAGGTCTGGACAGGGGCATGGCTACACCTTC	CASSQLRSGQGHGYTF
NA	NA	TRBJ2-4	TRBV21-1	TGTGCCAGCAGCAAACGTATGGACAGGGGTGCCAAAAACATTCAGTACTTC	CASSKRMDRGAKNIQYF
NA	NA	TRBJ1-1	TRBV5-1	TGCGCCAGCAGCTTGGGAGGCCCGAACACTGAAGCTTTCTTT	CASSLGGPNTEAFF
large	NA	TRBJ1-1	TRBV7-9	TGTGCCAGTCAGAAGAACACTGAAGCTTTCTTT	CASQKNTEAFF
NA	NA	TRBJ2-7	TRBV19	TGTGCCAGTACGAAGCTTACCCCCACCTACGAGCAGTACTTC	CASTKLTPTYEQYF
once	TRBD2	TRBJ2-1	TRBV4-2	TGTGCCAGCAGCCAAGAACCCCAGCGGGGGGGCTATGAGCAGTTCTTC	CASSQEPQRGGYEQFF
NA	NA	TRBJ2-1	TRBV9	TGTGCCAGCAGCGTAAGGGAGCCCTACAATGAGCAGTTCTTC	CASSVREPYNEQFF
NA	NA	TRBJ2-7	TRBV2	TGTGCCACCGCAACAGGGTGGGGGACATACGAGCAGTACTTC	CATATGWGTYEQYF
NA	TRBD1	TRBJ2-3	TRBV28	TGTGCCAGCAGTACTCGGGACAGCGTCACAGATACGCAGTATTTT	CASSTRDSVTDTQYF
once	NA	TRBJ2-7	TRBV5-1	TGCGCCAGCAGCTTGGAGCCCGGGGTCTCCTACGAGCAGTACTTC	CASSLEPGVSYEQYF
NA	NA	TRBJ2-3	TRBV9	TGTGCCAGCAGCGCGCGGATCAGCTTAGATACGCAGTATTTT	CASSARISLDTQYF
few	TRBD1	TRBJ1-2	TRBV14	TGTGCCAGCAGCCTCGGGACAGGGACTGGCTATGGCTACACCTTC	CASSLGTGTGYGYTF
NA	NA	TRBJ1-3	TRBV19	TGTGCCAGTAGGGCGATACTCTCTGGAAACACCATATATTTT	CASRAILSGNTIYF
few	TRBD2	TRBJ2-1	TRBV7-8	TGTGCCAGCAGCTTAAGGCCCCTAGCGGGGGGGCGCAATGAGCAGTTCTTC	CASSLRPLAGGRNEQFF
NA	NA	TRBJ2-4	TRBV7-3	TGTGCCAGCAGCTTAAGCGGGGAGGCGGGTGGCATTCAGTACTTC	CASSLSGEAGGIQYF
NA	NA	TRBJ2-7	TRBV12-3/TRBV12-4	TGTGCCAGCAGTTATCAGGGCTACGAGCAGTACTTC	CASSYQGYEQYF
NA	TRBD1	TRBJ1-4	TRBV27	TGTGCCAGCAGTCCCGGACAGGGGTTCATAGTCAAACTGTTTTTT	CASSPGQGFIVKLFF
NA	TRBD1	TRBJ1-1	TRBV12-5	TGTGGCTCGAGGGGGCGCGAAGCTTTCTTT	CGSRGREAFF
NA	NA	TRBJ1-2	TRBV13	TGTGCCAGCAGCGCCACAGGGCGGGGTAACTATGGCTACACCTTC	CASSATGRGNYGYTF
NA	TRBD2	TRBJ2-5	TRBV25-1	TGTGCCAGCAGTGGGGGGGGATTGTGGGAGACCCAGTACTTC	CASSGGGLWETQYF
NA	TRBD2	TRBJ2-3	TRBV2	TGTGCCAGCAGTGCGGGCGGGGGGGCAACAGATACGCAGTATTTT	CASSAGGGATDTQYF
NA	NA	TRBJ1-1	TRBV6-6	TGTGCCAGCAGTTACAAGGGGAACACTGAAGCTTTCTTT	CASSYKGNTEAFF
NA	NA	TRBJ1-5	TRBV28	TGTGCCAGCAACTCGGGAACAGGCATAGAGCCCCAGCATTTT	CASNSGTGIEPQHF
few	NA	TRBJ1-6	TRBV7-2	TGTGCCAGCAGCTCCGGGGCGGCGGGGAACGCGAATTCACCCCTCCACTTT	CASSSGAAGNANSPLHF
NA	NA	TRBJ1-1	TRBV18	TGTGCCAGCTCACCACCCCTGGGAGGGGCTCAATCTGAAGCTTTCTTT	CASSPPLGGAQSEAFF
NA	NA	TRBJ2-7	TRBV7-3	TGTGCCAGCAGCTTAACGGAAAGGGGCCACGAGCAGTACTTC	CASSLTERGHEQYF
NA	TRBD2	TRBJ2-7	TRBV5-4	TGTGCCAGCAGCCGGGAAGCGGGGGGGCCGTACGAGCAGTACTTC	CASSREAGGPYEQYF
NA	NA	TRBJ2-7	TRBV6-5	TGTGCCAGCAAGGAGAGCTCCTACGAGCAGTACTTC	CASKESSYEQYF
NA	TRBD2	TRBJ2-3	TRBV5-1	TGCGCCAGCAGCTTGGCCAGCGGGGGGGCCCCAGATACGCAGTATTTT	CASSLASGGAPDTQYF
NA	NA	TRBJ1-2	TRBV20-1	TGCAGTGCTAGTTTGGGGCTCCACACCTTC	CSASLGLHTF